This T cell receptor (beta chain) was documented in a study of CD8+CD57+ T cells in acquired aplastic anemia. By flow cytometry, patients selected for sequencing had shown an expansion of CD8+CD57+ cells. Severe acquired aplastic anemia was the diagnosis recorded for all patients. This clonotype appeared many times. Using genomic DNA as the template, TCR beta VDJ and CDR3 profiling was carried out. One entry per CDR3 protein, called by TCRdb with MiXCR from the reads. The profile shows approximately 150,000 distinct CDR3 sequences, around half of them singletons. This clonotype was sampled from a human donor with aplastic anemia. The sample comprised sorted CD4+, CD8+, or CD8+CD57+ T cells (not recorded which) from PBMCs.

CDR3 DNA: TGCGCCAGCAGCTTCGGGGTCGGCACTGAAGCTTTCTTT. It translates to CASSFGVGTEAFF. The rearrangement joins TRBV5-1 to TRBJ1-1; the D is unclear. This CDR3 region has 13 residues. Germline-derived CDR1 and CDR2 are SGHRS and YFSETQ. V was trimmed by 2 bases and J by 4 bases, leaving 9 bases between them.